This TCR beta chain is from a study of PD-L1 blockade in urothelial cancer. For the study at large: About 90% of the 29 patients were men whose urothelial cancer was bladder-origin. Study-level results: Tumor-linked clones in blood grew more by 3 weeks in durable-benefit patients.

Templates that were synthetic TCR analogs were spiked into each PCR. Here immunoSEQ multiplex PCR was the method, and the copy in TCRdb shows in-frame clones only, minus some. The profile covers around 40,000 clones, with approximately 89% appearing a single time and about 11% taken by the ten largest. Indicated time point: pretreatment peripheral blood. The study enrolled patients with locally advanced or metastatic urothelial carcinoma. V was shortened by 0 bases and J by 4 bases, with 13 bases between the two germline ends. The CDR3 is 15 amino acids. The germline V gene has CDR1 SGHRS and CDR2 YFSETQ. In the case of this clone: What it binds is unknown.

This sample comprised PBMCs, obtained around atezolizumab (anti-PD-L1) treatment. The V call is TRBV5-1, the J call TRBJ1-1; D gene uncertain. The source is a woman aged 55-69 years with urothelial cancer. The DNA for the CDR3 is TGCGCCAGCAGCTTGGGTGGCGGAGGGAGCACTGAAGCTTTCTTT. This codes for CASSLGGGGSTEAFF. Complete variable domain (other parts from reference TRBV5-1 and TRBJ1-1): KAGVTQTPRYLIKTRGQQVTLSCSPISGHRSVSWYQQTPGQGLQFLFEYFSETQRNKGNFPGRFSGRQFSNSRSEMNVSTLELGDSALYLCASSLGGGGSTEAFFGQGTRLTVV.